The 5 T cell receptor beta chains in this list originate from one sample, sequenced in a study of CD8 T cells in ankylosing spondylitis (dated by TCRdb to about 2017). The library was obtained by 5' RACE. The reads were generated on an Illumina HiSeq 2500. The public sequencing data were trimmed at Q25 with fastp and processed into clonotypes with MiXCR by TCRdb, which kept only in-frame beta chains. When rows share a CDR3 protein, they turn into one entry using the most common DNA and genes. In this sample the table shows some 180,000 distinct CDR3 sequences, 18% of which occur a single time. The top ten hold 4.3% of the sample. The sequenced sample was blood, either unsorted or a sorted T cell fraction (not recorded which). These receptors all stem from a male donor between 5 and 35 years old with ankylosing spondylitis or in good health (not recorded which). Donor details come from another sample of the same person, matched by shared clones.

The chain carries TRBV11-2 and TRBJ2-1; possible D gene TRBD2, 5 bases. From germline, CDR1 is SGHAT and CDR2 FQNNGV. Trimming removed 5 bases from V and 1 base from J, with 15 bases in between. The CDR3 is 16 residues long. CDR3 sequence (DNA): TGTGCCAGCAGCCCCTATGAGGGCTTGTCCTACAATGAGCAGTTCTTC. Translated, it gives CASSPYEGLSYNEQFF.

The chain employs TRBV7-6 and TRBJ2-2; D is ambiguous. Deletions cut 4 bases from V and 1 base from J, with 10 bases between. Germline CDR1 reads SGHVS; CDR2 reads FNYEAQ. The CDR3 has 15 residues. The CDR3 reads CASSSRPWNTGELFF. CDR3 DNA sequence: TGTGCCAGCAGCTCCCGACCTTGGAACACCGGGGAGCTGTTTTTT.

The chain is built from TRBV19 and TRBJ1-1; TRBD1 is a possible D gene (5 bases). CDR1 is LNHDA and CDR2 is SQIVND in the germline V gene (reference sequence). The CDR3 covers 12 residues. Trimming removed 3 bases at V and 7 bases at J, with 9 bases between. CDR3 region: CASSIEGYEAFF. As DNA, the CDR3 is TGTGCCAGTAGTATTGAGGGGTATGAAGCTTTCTTT.

There are many counts of this clonotype. This chain joins TRBV14 and TRBJ2-7; 7 bases are shared with TRBD1. CDR3 length equals 13 residues. The germline V gene has CDR1 SGHDN and CDR2 FVKESK. V gave up 4 bases and J gave up 0 bases; unmatched junction bases: 0. The CDR3 sequence is CASSRQGSYEQYV. DNA of the CDR3: TGTGCCAGCAGCCGACAGGGCTCCTACGAGCAGTACGTC.

This clonotype was seen only a few times. V and J are TRBV25-1 and TRBJ1-1; unclear D gene. V shed 4 bases and J shed 0 bases, with 6 bases lying between them. The CDR3 runs 13 residues. From germline, CDR1 is MGHDK and CDR2 SYGVNS. CDR3 amino acids: CASSALMNTEAFF. The CDR3 coding sequence is TGTGCCAGCAGTGCCCTCATGAACACTGAAGCTTTCTTT.